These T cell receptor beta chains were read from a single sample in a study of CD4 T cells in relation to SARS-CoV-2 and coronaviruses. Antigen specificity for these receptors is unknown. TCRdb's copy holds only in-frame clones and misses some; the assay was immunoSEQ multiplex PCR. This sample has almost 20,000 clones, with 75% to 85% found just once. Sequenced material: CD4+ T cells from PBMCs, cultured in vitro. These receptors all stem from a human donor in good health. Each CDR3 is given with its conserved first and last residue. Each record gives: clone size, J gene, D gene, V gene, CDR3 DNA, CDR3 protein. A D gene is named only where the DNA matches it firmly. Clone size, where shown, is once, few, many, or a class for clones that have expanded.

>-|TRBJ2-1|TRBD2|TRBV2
TGTGCCAGCAGTGAACTAGCGGGGTCCTACAATGAGCAGTTCTTC
CASSELAGSYNEQFF
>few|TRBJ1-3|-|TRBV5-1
TGCGCCAGCAGCTTGGACCAGCACTCTGGAAACACCATATATTTT
CASSLDQHSGNTIYF
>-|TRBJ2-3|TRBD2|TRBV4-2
TGTGCCAGCAGCCAAGTAGGGACTAGGAGCACAGATACGCAGTATTTT
CASSQVGTRSTDTQYF
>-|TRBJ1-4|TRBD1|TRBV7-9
TGTGCCAGCAGCTCAACAGGGGTTGGGACTAATGAAAAACTGTTTTTT
CASSSTGVGTNEKLFF
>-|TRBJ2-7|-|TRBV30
TGTGCCTGGGCATACAGGCCGCACGACGGGCAGTACTTC
CAWAYRPHDGQYF
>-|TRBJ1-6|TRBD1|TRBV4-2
TGTGCCAGCAGCCAACCGGGACAGGGGGATTCACCCCTCCACTTT
CASSQPGQGDSPLHF
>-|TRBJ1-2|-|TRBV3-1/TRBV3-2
TGTGCCAGCAGCCAAGTATCCGGCCGGGACTATGGCTACACCTTC
CASSQVSGRDYGYTF
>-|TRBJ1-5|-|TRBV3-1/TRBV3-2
TGTGCCAGCAGCCAAGACGGTGGGAGTCAGCCCCAGCATTTT
CASSQDGGSQPQHF
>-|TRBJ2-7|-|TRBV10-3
TGTGCCATCAGTGACAGGGAAGAGCAGTACTTC
CAISDREEQYF
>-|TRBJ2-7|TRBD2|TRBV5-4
TGTGCCAGCAGCCCTCTAGCGGGGGCCTCCTACGAGCAGTACTTC
CASSPLAGASYEQYF
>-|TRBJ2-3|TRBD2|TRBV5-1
TGCGCCAGCAGCGCGACTAGCGGGACTAGCACAGATACGCAGTATTTT
CASSATSGTSTDTQYF